This T cell receptor beta chain originates from a study of cytomegalovirus exposure and HLA in healthy donors. V shed 1 base and J shed 6 bases, with 15 bases lying between them. The CDR3 has 16 amino acids. Germline lookup yields CDR1 SGHTA and CDR2 FQGTGA. The PCR contained 60 Vbeta and 13 Jbeta primers. Measured with immunoSEQ multiplex PCR; TCRdb has only the in-frame clones, and not every one. The sample has over 150,000 clones, roughly 76% seen once. The sample taken for sequencing was PBMCs. This TCR came from a man aged 55 to 70 in good health and CMV-seronegative. The rearrangement uses TRBV7-3 and TRBJ2-2; unclear D gene. CDR3 sequence: CASSLSLGELAGELFF. The CDR3 DNA reads TGTGCCAGCAGCTTAAGTCTGGGCGAATTAGCCGGGGAGCTGTTTTTT.